What follows are 12 T cell receptor beta chains derived from one specimen sequenced in a study of CD8+CD57+ T cells in acquired aplastic anemia. Genomic DNA constituted the template upon which TCR beta VDJ and CDR3 profiling was performed. TCRdb fed the reads into MiXCR, producing one record per CDR3 protein. The table lists around 200,000 distinct CDR3 sequences, over 55% of them singletons, with over 25% in the top ten. The specimen sequenced was sorted CD4+, CD8+, or CD8+CD57+ T cells (not recorded which) from PBMCs. The receptor source for this set is a human donor in good health.

The table lists this clonotype with many counts. DNA for the CDR3: TGTGCCAGCAGTACATCCGGACAGGGGAGCACAGATACGCAGTATTTT. It codes for CASSTSGQGSTDTQYF. The J gene is TRBJ2-3, the V gene TRBV5-8; 9 bases are a match to TRBD1. CDR1 and CDR2 from the germline V gene are SGHTS and YDEGEE. The length of the CDR3 is 16 residues. V lost 5 bases, J lost 0 bases, and 7 bases stayed unmatched.

This clonotype is labeled medium-sized. The chain employs TRBV29-1 and TRBJ2-7, with 12 bases that match TRBD2. From germline, CDR1 is SQVTM and CDR2 ANQGSEA. V shed 1 base, J shed 3 bases, and the junction held 1 base outside the gene matches. The CDR3 length is 14 residues. The CDR3 coding sequence is TGCAGCGTTGAAGCTAGCGGGAGGGACTACGAGCAGTACTTC. This codes for CSVEASGRDYEQYF.

With regard to this clonotype: Mismatch with germline at one junction end may stem from a read error. The gene calls are TRBV6-1 and TRBJ1-1; D is unresolved. CDR1 is MNHNS and CDR2 is SASEGT in the germline V gene. This CDR3 has 14 residues. This chain's CDR3 is CAISDSLMNTEAFF. CDR3 in DNA: TGTGCCATCAGTGATAGTCTCATGAACACTGAAGCTTTCTTT.

The chain links TRBV29-1 to TRBJ1-2, with D maybe TRBD1 (6 bases). The ends were cut back, 4 bases at V and 7 bases at J, with 13 bases in the middle. CDR1 and CDR2 (germline): SQVTM, ANQGSEA. This CDR3 has 12 residues. CDR3 amino acids: CSVGQVQGGYTF. In nucleotides, the CDR3 is TGCAGCGTTGGACAGGTACAGGGTGGCTACACCTTC.

Details on this clonotype: A much bigger clone sits one base away, suggesting this may be a read error. The final CDR3 position lacks the conserved phenylalanine or tryptophan, pointing to a likely read error. The chain links TRBV27 to TRBJ2-3; D is perhaps TRBD2 (6 bases). Deletions cut 9 bases from V and 2 bases from J, with 9 bases between. From germline, CDR1 is MNHEY and CDR2 SMNVEV (reference sequence). The CDR3 has 12 residues. CDR3 sequence: CASGGFTDTQYV. In DNA form, the CDR3 reads TGTGCCAGTGGAGGGTTCACAGATACGCAGTATGTT.

This clonotype has a single count. The gene calls are TRBV10-1 and TRBJ1-3, with unresolved D. CDR1 and CDR2 from the germline V gene are WNHNN and SYGVQD (reference sequence). Trimming took off 7 bases at V and 8 bases at J, with 6 bases between the two ends. CDR3 length: 10 amino acids. The chain's CDR3 is CASTRDTIYF. CDR3 sequence (DNA): TGCGCCAGCACTCGGGACACCATATATTTT.

J is TRBJ2-1 and V is TRBV4-1; D gene uncertain. V was pared by 1 base and J by 9 bases, with 10 bases between. Per germline, CDR1 MGHRA and CDR2 YSYEKL. The CDR3 is 13 amino acids. The CDR3 here is CASSQGPDFEQFF. CDR3 bases: TGCGCCAGCAGCCAAGGCCCGGATTTTGAGCAGTTCTTC.

The J gene is TRBJ2-3, the V gene TRBV20-1; possibly TRBD2 for D (5 bases). This CDR3 is 13 amino acids long. Germline assignment: CDR1 DFQATT and CDR2 SNEGSKA (reference sequence). The V gene lost 7 bases and the J gene lost 2 bases, with 13 bases spanning the gap. This CDR3 reads CSVEGSNTDTQYF. The CDR3 DNA reads as TGCAGTGTAGAGGGCAGTAACACAGATACGCAGTATTTT.

This sequence joins TRBV7-4 and TRBJ2-6, with D unclear. V shed 5 bases and J shed 0 bases, with 11 bases lying between them. There are 16 residues in the CDR3. Germline V gene sequence: CDR1 SGHVT, CDR2 SQSDAQ. As DNA, the CDR3 is TGTGCCAGCAGCCAATGGCTGGGCTCTGGGGCCAACGTCCTGACTTTC. It is translated as CASSQWLGSGANVLTF.

This chain uses TRBV7-9 with TRBJ1-4; the D gene is possibly TRBD1 (5 bases). V was trimmed by 0 bases and J by 1 base, leaving 6 bases between them. Germline-derived CDR1 and CDR2 are SEHNR and FQNEAQ (reference sequence). This CDR3 has 15 residues. In DNA, the CDR3 is TGTGCCAGCAGCTTAGCGACAGTAACTAATGAAAAACTGTTTTTT. Translated: CASSLATVTNEKLFF.

The V gene is TRBV5-6, the J gene TRBJ1-2; the match to TRBD1 covers 8 bases. J was trimmed by 6 bases and V by 3 bases; bases with no gene match: 1. Germline CDR1 SGHDT, CDR2 YYEEEE. CDR3 length: 12 amino acids. CDR3 DNA sequence: TGTGCCAGCAGCTCGGACAGGGATGGCTACACCTTC. This encodes CASSSDRDGYTF. The full variable domain, completed using reference TRBV5-6 and TRBJ1-2, is DAGVTQSPTHLIKTRGQQVTLRCSPKSGHDTVSWYQQALGQGPQFIFQYYEEEERQRGNFPDRFSGHQFPNYSSELNVNALLLGDSALYLCASSSDRDGYTFGSGTRLTVV.

This clonotype was seen a few times. A junction end diverges from the germline sequence, so it may reflect a read error. The chain carries TRBV2 and TRBJ2-7, with a weak D call TRBD1 (5 bases). Germline values: CDR1 SNHLY, CDR2 FYNNEI. The CDR3 spans 14 residues. In DNA, the CDR3 is TGTGCCAGCAATGAAGGGCAGGGCCCCTACGAGCAGTACTTC. The encoded protein is CASNEGQGPYEQYF.